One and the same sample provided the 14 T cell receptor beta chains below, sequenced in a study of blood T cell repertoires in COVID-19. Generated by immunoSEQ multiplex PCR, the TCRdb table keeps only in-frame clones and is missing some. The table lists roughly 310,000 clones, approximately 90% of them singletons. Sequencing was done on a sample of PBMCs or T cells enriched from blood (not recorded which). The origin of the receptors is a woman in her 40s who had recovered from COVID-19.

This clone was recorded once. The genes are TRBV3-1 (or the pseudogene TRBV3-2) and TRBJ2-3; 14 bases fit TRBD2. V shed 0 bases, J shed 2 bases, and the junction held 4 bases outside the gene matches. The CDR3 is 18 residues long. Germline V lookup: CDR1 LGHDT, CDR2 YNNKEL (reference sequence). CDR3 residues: CASSQDRLAGGVTDTQYF. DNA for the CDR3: TGTGCCAGCAGCCAAGATAGACTAGCGGGAGGGGTCACAGATACGCAGTATTTT.

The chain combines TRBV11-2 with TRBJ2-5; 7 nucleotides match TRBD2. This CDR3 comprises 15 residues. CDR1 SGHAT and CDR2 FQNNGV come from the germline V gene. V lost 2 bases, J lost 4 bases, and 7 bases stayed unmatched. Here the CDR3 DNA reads TGTGCCAGCAGCTTAAATCCTACGGGAGGAGAGACCCAGTACTTC. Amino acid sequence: CASSLNPTGGETQYF.

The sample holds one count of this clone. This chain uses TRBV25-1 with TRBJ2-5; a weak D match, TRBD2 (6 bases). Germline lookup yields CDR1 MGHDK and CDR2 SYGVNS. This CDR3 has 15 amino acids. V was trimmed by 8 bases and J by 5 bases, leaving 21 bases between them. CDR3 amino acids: CASVPGALRGETQYF. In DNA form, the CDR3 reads TGTGCCAGCGTCCCGGGCGCGCTCCGGGGGGAGACCCAGTACTTC.

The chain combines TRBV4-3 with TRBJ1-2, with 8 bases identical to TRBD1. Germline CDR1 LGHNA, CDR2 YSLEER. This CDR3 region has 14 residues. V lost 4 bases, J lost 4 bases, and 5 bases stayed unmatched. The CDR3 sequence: CASSRIGTGYGYTF. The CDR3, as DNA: TGCGCCAGCAGCCGAATAGGGACAGGCTATGGCTACACCTTC.

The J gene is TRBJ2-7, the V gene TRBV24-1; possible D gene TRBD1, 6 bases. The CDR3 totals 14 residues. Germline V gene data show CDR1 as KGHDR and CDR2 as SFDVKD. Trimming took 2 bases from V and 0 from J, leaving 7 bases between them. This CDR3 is CATSDSGVSYEQYF. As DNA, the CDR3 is TGTGCCACCAGTGATTCAGGGGTCTCCTACGAGCAGTACTTC.

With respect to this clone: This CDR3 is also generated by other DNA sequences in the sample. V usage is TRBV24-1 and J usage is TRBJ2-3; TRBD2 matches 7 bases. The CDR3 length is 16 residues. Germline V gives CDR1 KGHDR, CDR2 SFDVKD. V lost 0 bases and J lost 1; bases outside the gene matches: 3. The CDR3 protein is CATSDLGGRGTDTQYF. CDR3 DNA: TGTGCCACCAGTGATTTGGGCGGGAGAGGCACAGATACGCAGTATTTT.

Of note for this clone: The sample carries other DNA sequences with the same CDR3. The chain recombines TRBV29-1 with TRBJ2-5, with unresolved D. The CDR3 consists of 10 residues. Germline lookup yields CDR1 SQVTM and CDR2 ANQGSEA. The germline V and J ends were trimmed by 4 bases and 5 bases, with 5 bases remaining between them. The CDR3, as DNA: TGCAGCGTTGGACTTGAGACCCAGTACTTC. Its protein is CSVGLETQYF.

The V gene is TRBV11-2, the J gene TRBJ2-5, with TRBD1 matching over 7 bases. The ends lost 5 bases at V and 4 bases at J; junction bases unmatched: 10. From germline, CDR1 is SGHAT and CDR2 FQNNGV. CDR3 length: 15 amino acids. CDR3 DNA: TGTGCCAGCAGCGCCCCGACAGGGTTCAGAGAGACCCAGTACTTC. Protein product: CASSAPTGFRETQYF.

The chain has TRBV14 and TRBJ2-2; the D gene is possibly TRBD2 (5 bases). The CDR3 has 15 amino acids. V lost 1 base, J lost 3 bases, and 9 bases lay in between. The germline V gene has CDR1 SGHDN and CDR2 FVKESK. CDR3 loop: CASSQGEIHTGELFF. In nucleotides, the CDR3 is TGTGCCAGCAGCCAAGGGGAGATCCACACCGGGGAGCTGTTTTTT.

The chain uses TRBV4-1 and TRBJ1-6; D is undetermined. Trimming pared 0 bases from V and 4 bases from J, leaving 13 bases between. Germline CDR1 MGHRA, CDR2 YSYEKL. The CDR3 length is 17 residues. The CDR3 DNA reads TGCGCCAGCAGCCAAGAAATTTGGGCTCCTTATAATTCACCCCTCCACTTT. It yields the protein CASSQEIWAPYNSPLHF.

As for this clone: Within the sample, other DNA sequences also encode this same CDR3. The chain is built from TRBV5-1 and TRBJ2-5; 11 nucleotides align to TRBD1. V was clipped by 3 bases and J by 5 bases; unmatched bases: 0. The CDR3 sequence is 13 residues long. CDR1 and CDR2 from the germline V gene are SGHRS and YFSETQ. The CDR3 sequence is CASSWTGGETQYF. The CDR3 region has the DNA TGCGCCAGCAGCTGGACAGGGGGCGAGACCCAGTACTTC.

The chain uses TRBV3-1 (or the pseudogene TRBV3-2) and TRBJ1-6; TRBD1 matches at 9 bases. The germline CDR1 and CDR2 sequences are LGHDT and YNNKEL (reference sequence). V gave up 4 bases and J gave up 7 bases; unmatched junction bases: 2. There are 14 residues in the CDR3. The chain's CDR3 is CASSRGTGNSPLHF. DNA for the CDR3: TGTGCCAGCAGCCGAGGGACAGGGAATTCACCCCTCCACTTT.

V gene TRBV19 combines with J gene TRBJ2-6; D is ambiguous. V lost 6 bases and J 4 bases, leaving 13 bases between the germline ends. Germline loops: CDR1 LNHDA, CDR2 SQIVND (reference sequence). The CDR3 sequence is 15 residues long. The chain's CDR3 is CASSPRWAGANVLTF. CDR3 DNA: TGTGCCAGTAGCCCTCGGTGGGCCGGGGCCAACGTCCTGACTTTC.

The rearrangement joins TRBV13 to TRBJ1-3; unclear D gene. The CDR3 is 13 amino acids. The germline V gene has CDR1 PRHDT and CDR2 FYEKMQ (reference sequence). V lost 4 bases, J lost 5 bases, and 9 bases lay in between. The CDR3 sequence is CASSWAARNTIYF. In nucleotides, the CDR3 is TGTGCCAGCAGCTGGGCAGCAAGAAACACCATATATTTT.